The entry below gives a single TCR beta chain sequence along with its context. Its binding antigen is unknown. No qualities accompany the bases; no much larger clone lies one base away. The CDR3 sequence holds 15 residues, the cysteine and phenylalanine included. Only the CDR3 DNA is retained, 45 bases long and in frame from the first base. Via the germline V gene (reference sequence), CDR1 is LNHDA and CDR2 SQIVND. V is cut back by 2 bases and J by 4 bases, with 5 bases in the junction unmatched. The sample's time point label is to be understood as: peripheral blood 6 weeks after treatment start. A cohort of 25 to 35 patients with locally advanced or metastatic urothelial carcinoma, treated at Memorial Sloan Kettering on a trial protocol, was included. Peripheral blood mononuclear cells were collected from each patient pretreatment and during treatment, giving between 1 and 8 total time points per patient. The Qiagen DNeasy Blood extraction kit was used to purify genomic DNA from total PBMCs and tumor samples. Collected pretreatment and during treatment, PBMCs were isolated and stored as previously described.

To estimate absolute template abundance from read counts, synthetic TCR analog templates were spiked into each PCR. The immunoSEQ assay used bias-controlled V and J gene primers to amplify TCRbeta CDR3 regions from genomic DNA. Rearranged TCRbeta segments were sequenced at approximately 20X coverage. The published analysis was carried out like this. Sequencing errors were corrected by clustering and CDR3s were annotated against IMGT to assign V, D and J genes. Downstream analyses used only productive TCRbeta rearrangements and left out out-of-frame or stop-codon sequences. To compute clonality, Shannon entropy was normalized by the log of the number of unique productive sequences and then subtracted from one. Fisher's exact test with Benjamini-Hochberg correction, at a threshold of adjusted p below 0.01, was used to find clones that differed between time points or between blood and tumor. This is the immuneACCESS table as TCRdb keeps it, with only in-frame sequences that have V and J called. A part of the clones is gone; compared with another copy, unresolved V genes explain less than half, and the rest is unexplained. The DNA was the basis for D and trimming; V, J and clone size are from that table. The sample profile shows roughly 46,000 clones; roughly 88% of them were found once. Clones ranked in the top ten supply about 2% of the sample.

The sample is drawn from a study of PD-L1 blockade in urothelial cancer (dated by TCRdb to 2016 to 2017). Regarding the research as a whole: All patients started therapy around 2014 and received atezolizumab 1,200 mg intravenously every 3 weeks. Blood samples were analyzed 3 weeks after the start of treatment (second dose) and 6 weeks after the start of treatment. In the same patients, whole exome sequencing and RNA sequencing of pretreatment tumors were performed in addition to TCR sequencing. Pretreatment tumor samples, along with matched peripheral blood serially collected before and after atezolizumab treatment, were subjected to TCR sequencing. Somatic, immune and clinical correlates of response to PD-L1 blockade with atezolizumab in urothelial cancer were the focus of an exploratory multi-omic analysis. Eight to ten patients achieved durable clinical benefit and approximately 20 did not. Patients had an ECOG performance status of 0 or 1 and had received between 0 and 3 prior chemotherapy regimens. Durable clinical benefit was defined as a progression-free survival longer than 6 months, and TCR features were additionally tested against progression-free survival and overall survival. Blood samples gave a median of roughly 150,000 T cells and approximately 80,000 unique TCRs, with a median clonality of 0.080. Pretreatment blood TCR-seq was available for about 30 patients, at least one posttreatment blood collection was obtained for approximately 25 patients, and tumor TCR-seq was available for approximately 25 patients. About 85% of the roughly 29 patients were identified as males with urothelial cancer of bladder origin, and a prior smoking history was reported by 18 of 29 patients. The paper's findings and limits, for the study overall: Patients with durable benefit showed greater expansion of tumor-associated TCR clones in peripheral blood 3 weeks after starting treatment (n = 22, p = 0.022). Because the sample size was small (n of about 30) and many exploratory analyses were performed, the results are intended to be hypothesis-generating. A pretreatment peripheral blood TCR clonality below the median was linked to improved progression-free and overall survival.

The origin of this receptor is a man between 45 and 60 years old with urothelial cancer. The chain joins TRBV19 to TRBJ2-7, and 10 bases in between align with TRBD2. The sample in question was PBMCs, obtained around atezolizumab (anti-PD-L1) treatment. CDR3 loop: CASSIFLAGEYEQYF. The base sequence is TGTGCCAGTAGTATATTCCTAGCGGGAGAGTACGAGCAGTACTTC.